This TCR beta chain was documented in a study of Graves' ophthalmopathy and Graves' hyperthyroidism. Study information: A follow-up of 18 months without ophthalmopathy meant that hyperthyroidism was stable.

Patients were left out if they had other autoimmune diseases, uncontrolled infections, pregnancy or lactation. Thyroid ultrasound, orbital computed tomography, TRAb, serum thyroxine and clinical symptoms formed the basis of diagnosis. Worth noting for this clonotype: Its antigen is still unknown.

Study-wide findings and caveats: Clonotypes were expanded in thyroid at above 0.001 frequency, and most also appeared in blood.

Amplified TCR beta CDR3 regions were obtained using RNA transcripts as template. In the first round, RT-PCR was carried out with HTBI primers, and a multiplex PCR formed the second round. TCRdb re-called the multiplex PCR reads through MiXCR, storing one row per CDR3 protein. The repertoire includes about 600,000 distinct CDR3 sequences, 39% of them detected once, and about 4% sits in the top ten. Material for sequencing was peripheral blood or thyroid tissue (not recorded which). The receptor comes from an adult man with Graves' hyperthyroidism.

CDR3 protein: CASRGDRGSFNEQFF. The CDR3 region has the DNA TGTGCCAGCAGGGGGGACAGGGGGTCCTTCAATGAGCAGTTCTTT. This rearrangement joins TRBV7-8 to TRBJ1-1; 11 bases fit TRBD1. The CDR3 has 15 residues. The V gene's germline CDR1 is SGHVS and CDR2 FQNEAQ. The V and J ends lost 6 bases and 14 bases, in that order; junction bases with no gene match: 17.